Shown below are 28 T cell receptor beta chains from a single sample sequenced in a study of CD8 T cells in ankylosing spondylitis. TCRdb fed the 5' RACE reads into MiXCR, producing one record per CDR3 protein. Of 310,000 or so distinct CDR3 sequences listed, around 20% were seen once; the top ten hold less than 9.5%. The specimen was blood, either unsorted or a sorted T cell fraction (not recorded which). The receptors come from a male donor with ankylosing spondylitis or in good health (not recorded which).

This clonotype has just a few counts. The CDR3 spells CASRDTGETQYF. Here the CDR3 DNA reads TGTGCCAGCCGGGACACCGGGGAGACCCAGTACTTC. The chain recombines TRBV25-1 with TRBJ2-5; weak D call: TRBD1 (6 bases). CDR3 size: 12 residues. CDR1 and CDR2 from the germline V gene are MGHDK and SYGVNS. Trimming took 8 bases from V and 5 from J, leaving 12 bases between them.

This clonotype has just a few counts. V is TRBV6-1 and J is TRBJ2-2; possibly TRBD1 or TRBD2 for D (6 bases each). CDR3 size: 15 residues. Germline values: CDR1 MNHNS, CDR2 SASEGT. V dropped 7 bases and J dropped 7 bases, with 19 bases sitting between them. CDR3 sequence reads: CASTLSGANGGELFF. The CDR3 DNA reads as TGTGCCAGCACCTTATCGGGGGCCAATGGCGGGGAGCTGTTTTTT.

This clonotype was observed many times. The chain uses TRBV12-3 or TRBV12-4 and TRBJ1-1, with D perhaps TRBD1 (6 bases). The CDR3 is 13 amino acids. V lost 5 bases and J lost 1, with 8 bases in between. CDR3 region: CASSTQGNTEAFF. The CDR3 nucleotides read TGTGCCAGCAGTACACAGGGGAACACTGAAGCTTTCTTT.

The genes are TRBV5-1 and TRBJ2-1; 14 bases agree with TRBD2. V shed 3 bases and J 7 bases; nucleotides not matched to a gene: 9. The CDR3 sequence is 17 residues long. The germline CDR1 and CDR2 sequences are SGHRS and YFSETQ. CDR3 loop: CASSSGLAGGQWNEQFF. CDR3 DNA: TGCGCCAGCAGCTCTGGACTAGCGGGGGGCCAGTGGAATGAGCAGTTCTTC.

This rearrangement joins TRBV6-2 or TRBV6-3 to TRBJ1-1; D gene ambiguous. The CDR3 runs to 15 residues. Germline V CDR1 and CDR2: MNHEY, SVGEGT. Trimming shortened V by 2 bases and J by 4 bases, and 14 bases separated the two germline ends. CDR3 amino acids: CASSYPAGGPTEAFF. Here the CDR3 DNA reads TGTGCCAGCAGTTACCCAGCCGGAGGTCCCACTGAAGCTTTCTTT.

The chain combines TRBV15 with TRBJ2-1, with TRBD2 matching over 7 bases. J was trimmed by 6 bases and V by 0 bases; bases with no gene match: 11. The CDR3 runs to 17 residues. Germline CDR1 is LNHNV and CDR2 is YYDKDF (reference sequence). As DNA, the CDR3 is TGTGCCACCAGCAGAGATTATTTGGCGGGAGCTTCCAATGAGCAGTTCTTC. This codes for CATSRDYLAGASNEQFF.

The V gene is TRBV20-1, the J gene TRBJ1-1; TRBD1 is a possible D gene (5 bases). Trimming took off 6 bases at V and 4 bases at J, with 15 bases between the two ends. This CDR3 spans 13 amino acids. Germline lookup yields CDR1 DFQATT and CDR2 SNEGSKA (reference sequence). CDR3 in amino acids: CSAPKDIATEAFF. CDR3 DNA sequence: TGCAGTGCACCTAAGGACATCGCCACTGAAGCTTTCTTT.

This clonotype was observed a handful of times. This chain connects TRBV20-1 to TRBJ2-3; D may be TRBD2 (5 bases). CDR3 size: 14 residues. V dropped 1 base and J dropped 2 bases, with 10 bases sitting between them. CDR1 and CDR2 (germline): DFQATT, SNEGSKA (reference sequence). CDR3: CSARGAGSTDTQYF. CDR3 DNA sequence: TGCAGTGCTAGAGGGGCGGGTTCCACAGATACGCAGTATTTT.

V gene TRBV6-4 combines with J gene TRBJ2-2; D not resolved. The V end was cut by 2 bases, the J end by 3 bases, with 7 bases between. Germline CDR1 and CDR2: MRHNA and SNTAGT. The length of the CDR3 is 14 residues. The CDR3 DNA sequence: TGTGCCAGCAGTGACCCTAGGGACACCGGGGAGCTGTTTTTT. This encodes CASSDPRDTGELFF.

The CDR3 sequence: CASSQVAGGIDTQYF. Written as DNA, the CDR3 is TGCGCCAGCAGCCAGGTAGCGGGAGGTATAGATACGCAGTATTTT. The chain uses TRBV4-1 and TRBJ2-3; 10 nucleotides line up with TRBD2. The CDR3 has 15 residues. The V segment lost 3 bases and the J segment 5 bases; nucleotides outside the gene matches: 5. Germline-derived CDR1 and CDR2 are MGHRA and YSYEKL.

This clonotype was observed a few times. The chain joins TRBV7-7 to TRBJ1-1, with 10 positions matching TRBD1. The CDR3 totals 17 residues. Germline V CDR1 and CDR2: SSHAT, FNYEAQ (reference sequence). With V trimmed by 3 bases and J by 0 bases, 7 bases remained unmatched. CDR3 in DNA: TGTGCCAGCAGCTTTTTGACAGGGGGCGAAATGAACACTGAAGCTTTCTTT. It is translated as CASSFLTGGEMNTEAFF. The variable domain in full, completed from reference TRBV7-7 and TRBJ1-1, reads GAGVSQSPRYKVTKRGQDVTLRCDPISSHATLYWYQQALGQGPEFLTYFNYEAQPDKSGLPSDRFSAERPEGSISTLTIQRTEQRDSAMYRCASSFLTGGEMNTEAFFGQGTRLTVV.

The V call is TRBV24-1, the J call TRBJ2-1, with 7 bases that match TRBD1. The germline V gene has CDR1 KGHDR and CDR2 SFDVKD. The V gene end was trimmed by 0 bases and the J gene end by 4 bases; junction bases not matched to a gene: 11. The CDR3 spans 18 residues. The CDR3, as DNA: TGTGCCACCAGTGATTTGCCACCCGGGACAGAGCTGTACAATGAGCAGTTCTTC. Translation gives CATSDLPPGTELYNEQFF.

V usage is TRBV6-5 and J usage is TRBJ2-3; possible D gene TRBD1, 5 bases. Germline CDR1 MNHEY, CDR2 SVGAGI. CDR3 length: 14 residues. V shed 0 bases and J shed 7 bases, with 11 bases lying between them. Here the CDR3 reads CASSYSVTEYTQYF. CDR3 sequence (DNA): TGTGCCAGCAGTTACTCGGTGACAGAGTATACGCAGTATTTT.

This clonotype came up many times. The CDR3 DNA reads as TGCAGCGTTGAAGATGAGGGTTATTACTATGGCTACACCTTC. Its translation: CSVEDEGYYYGYTF. J is TRBJ1-2 and V is TRBV29-1; D gene ambiguous. This CDR3 has 14 residues. The ends were cut back, 0 bases at V and 3 bases at J, with 11 bases in the middle. Germline-derived CDR1 and CDR2 are SQVTM and ANQGSEA. The full variable domain, its missing parts supplied by reference TRBV29-1 and TRBJ1-2, is SAVISQKPSRDICQRGTSLTIQCQVDSQVTMMFWYRQQPGQSLTLIATANQGSEATYESGFVIDKFPISRPNLTFSTLTVSNMSPEDSSIYLCSVEDEGYYYGYTFGSGTRLTVV.

The chain employs TRBV4-2 and TRBJ1-3; 7 bases agree with TRBD1. Germline V gene sequence: CDR1 LGHNA, CDR2 YNFKEQ. With 3 bases clipped from V and 0 bases from J, the junction kept 5 bases outside the gene matches. CDR3 length: 16 amino acids. This CDR3 reads CASSHLQGSSGNTIYF. CDR3 sequence (DNA): TGTGCCAGCAGCCACTTACAGGGGTCCTCTGGAAACACCATATATTTT.

This clonotype came up a few times. The chain carries TRBV12-3 or TRBV12-4 and TRBJ1-5; 7 bases line up with TRBD1. CDR3 length: 14 residues. Losses at the gene ends were 3 bases for V and 3 bases for J; bases not matched to a gene: 2. CDR3 coding DNA: TGTGCCAGCAGTTTGCAGGGGGTCAATCAGCCCCAGCATTTT. This encodes CASSLQGVNQPQHF.

This clonotype was seen a few times. This chain connects TRBV29-1 to TRBJ1-2, with 8 bases that match TRBD1. This CDR3 is 13 amino acids long. J gave up 6 bases and V 4 bases, and 7 bases lay outside the gene matches. Germline assignment: CDR1 SQVTM and CDR2 ANQGSEA. CDR3 sequence (DNA): TGCAGCGTTGTACCTGGACAGGGAGATGGCTACACCTTC. It specifies CSVVPGQGDGYTF.

The chain has TRBV18 and TRBJ2-5; 7 bases line up with TRBD2. Unmatched junction bases numbered 4, after V lost 3 bases and J lost 0 bases. Germline assignment: CDR1 KGHSH and CDR2 LQKENI. The CDR3 spans 15 residues. The CDR3 here is CASSPSGKNQETQYF. The CDR3 coding sequence is TGTGCCAGCTCACCGAGCGGGAAGAACCAAGAGACCCAGTACTTC. Based on the CDR3 plus reference TRBV18 and TRBJ2-5, the full variable domain is NAGVMQNPRHLVRRRGQEARLRCSPMKGHSHVYWYRQLPEEGLKFMVYLQKENIIDESGMPKERFSAEFPKEGPSILRIQQVVRGDSAAYFCASSPSGKNQETQYFGPGTRLLVL.

This sequence joins TRBV9 and TRBJ1-2; D perhaps matches TRBD1 (6 bases). Germline assignment: CDR1 SGDLS and CDR2 YYNGEE. Trimming shortened V by 5 bases and J by 10 bases, and 24 bases separated the two germline ends. This CDR3 is 15 amino acids long. The CDR3 sequence is CASSEGLDPGHYYTF. DNA for the CDR3: TGTGCCAGCAGTGAAGGCTTAGACCCGGGACACTACTACACCTTC.

This clonotype has ten or more counts. CDR3 sequence (DNA): TGCGCCAGCAGTGCGGACAGGGGGCGCGACAATGAGCAGTTCTTC. Its protein is CASSADRGRDNEQFF. The chain carries TRBV10-1 and TRBJ2-1, with TRBD1 matching over 11 bases. V shed 4 bases and J 5 bases; nucleotides not matched to a gene: 4. CDR1 is WNHNN and CDR2 is SYGVQD in the germline V gene (reference sequence). CDR3 length: 15 amino acids.

This clonotype occurred a few times. The rearrangement uses TRBV4-1 and TRBJ1-5; D call uncertain. Germline values: CDR1 MGHRA, CDR2 YSYEKL. V was cut by 0 bases and J by 7 bases, with 16 bases left in between. This CDR3 region has 16 residues. This CDR3 is CASSQENNRYGQPQHF. The CDR3 DNA follows: TGCGCCAGCAGCCAAGAAAATAACCGGTACGGCCAGCCCCAGCATTTT.

The chain combines TRBV7-2 with TRBJ1-6, with D tentatively TRBD1 (6 bases). The germline gives CDR1 SGHTA, CDR2 FQGNSA. This CDR3 is built from 15 residues. V dropped 1 base and J dropped 10 bases, with 14 bases sitting between them. DNA of the CDR3: TGTGCCAGCAGCTTAGACCAGGGGAACGGCTCACCCCTCCACTTT. It codes for CASSLDQGNGSPLHF.

Worth noting for this clonotype: The junction differs from germline at one of its ends, possibly a read error. V gene TRBV24-1 combines with J gene TRBJ2-1, with TRBD2 as a possible D gene (5 bases). Germline V CDR1 and CDR2: KGHDR, SFDVKD. The CDR3 has 14 amino acids. The CDR3 spells CATSVGTDYSEQFF. The CDR3 bases are TGTGCCACCAGTGTTGGCACCGACTACAGTGAGCAGTTCTTC.

This clonotype came up many times. The chain uses TRBV20-1 and TRBJ1-6; 9 positions agree with TRBD1. V gave up 5 bases and J gave up 12 bases; unmatched junction bases: 8. Looked up from germline, CDR1 is DFQATT and CDR2 is SNEGSKA (reference sequence). This CDR3 region has 13 residues. The CDR3 protein is CSARIQGAGPLHF. In DNA form, the CDR3 reads TGCAGTGCTCGCATACAGGGGGCGGGACCCCTCCACTTT.

The chain links TRBV29-1 to TRBJ2-1; D is undetermined. This CDR3 spans 16 amino acids. Looked up from germline, CDR1 is SQVTM and CDR2 is ANQGSEA. The V end was cut by 5 bases, the J end by 5 bases, with 22 bases between. CDR3 coding DNA: TGCAGCGTTTTTTTATCTGGGGATAGATTCAACAATGAGCAGTTCTTC. It specifies CSVFLSGDRFNNEQFF.

Here the CDR3 DNA reads TGTGCCAGCAGCTACCGGGACCCCTTAGAAGAGACCCAGTACTTC. Protein product: CASSYRDPLEETQYF. The chain links TRBV5-6 to TRBJ2-5, with D perhaps TRBD1 or TRBD2 (5 bases each). V was cut by 3 bases and J by 3 bases, with 15 bases left in between. This CDR3 region has 15 residues. Germline CDR1 reads SGHDT; CDR2 reads YYEEEE.

This chain joins TRBV6-1 and TRBJ1-6; 7 nucleotides align to TRBD1. After removal of 4 bases from V and 10 bases from J, the junction contained 1 base not matched to a gene. This CDR3 contains 12 residues. CDR1 is MNHNS, CDR2 SASEGT, per germline. The CDR3 region is CASSVGGSPLHF. As DNA, the CDR3 is TGTGCCAGCAGTGTAGGGGGCTCACCCCTCCACTTT.

The CDR3 here is CASSSVGQETQYF. The DNA for the CDR3 is TGCGCCAGCAGTTCGGTAGGGCAAGAGACCCAGTACTTC. This chain joins TRBV5-1 and TRBJ2-5; D not certain. Germline lookup yields CDR1 SGHRS and CDR2 YFSETQ. Trimming stripped 5 bases from V and 2 bases from J, with 10 bases between. This CDR3 contains 13 residues.